One and the same sample provided the 28 T cell receptor beta chains below, sequenced in a study of blood T cells in healthy people across ages. A second PCR of roughly 7 to 11 cycles used a sample-barcoded 5' primer and a J-beta primer mix. TCRdb used MiXCR to reprocess the 5' RACE reads, holding one entry per CDR3 protein. The sample includes approximately 490,000 distinct CDR3 sequences, more than 20% of them seen just once. These data also featured in a second study, about T cells of mothers and their children.

The material sequenced was blood. The receptor set was obtained from a boy aged 5 to 17 in good health.

CDR3 DNA sequence: TGCGCCAGCAGCCCGTCAATGGTGGAGCCCTATGAAAAACTGTTTTTT. Translation: CASSPSMVEPYEKLFF. This sequence joins TRBV4-1 and TRBJ1-4; no reliable D call. CDR1 and CDR2 (germline): MGHRA, YSYEKL. The CDR3 contains 16 residues. Trimming stripped 4 bases from V and 6 bases from J, with 18 bases between.

The CDR3 loop is CASSPERDGQPSYEQYF. The CDR3, as DNA: TGTGCCAGCAGCCCAGAAAGGGACGGGCAGCCTTCCTACGAGCAGTACTTC. The rearrangement links TRBV9 to TRBJ2-7; D is tentatively TRBD1 or TRBD2 (5 bases each). Per the germline V gene, CDR1 is SGDLS and CDR2 is YYNGEE. The V end lost 4 bases, the J end lost 1 base, and 21 bases lay between the germline ends. The CDR3 has 17 residues.

This clonotype occurred a few times. This rearrangement joins TRBV3-1 to TRBJ1-3; D gene uncertain. Germline V lookup: CDR1 LGHDT, CDR2 YNNKEL (reference sequence). This CDR3 spans 14 amino acids. V lost 4 bases to trimming and J lost 3 bases, with 10 bases between them. The CDR3 DNA reads TGTGCCAGCAGCCTGACCGTAGATGGAAACACCATATATTTT. Translation: CASSLTVDGNTIYF.

The CDR3 DNA reads TGCAGTGCTAGAGGACTAGCGGGACTAGCCAAAAACATTCAGTACTTC. The encoded protein is CSARGLAGLAKNIQYF. The chain joins TRBV20-1 to TRBJ2-4, with 11 bases matching TRBD2. The CDR3 is 16 amino acids. Germline CDR1 reads DFQATT; CDR2 reads SNEGSKA (reference sequence). The V gene end was trimmed by 1 base and the J gene end by 0 bases; junction bases not matched to a gene: 2.

Of note for this clonotype: A junction boundary mismatches the germline segment, possibly from a read error. The CDR3 DNA sequence: TGTGCCGGCAGTACGACAGGGGCCGGCTACGAGCAGTACTTC. Residues: CAGSTTGAGYEQYF. The chain couples TRBV27 to TRBJ2-5, with TRBD1 identical over 8 bases. The J call may not be correct, given that the DNA end is closer to TRBJ2-7. Germline V gene lookup returns CDR1 MNHEY and CDR2 SMNVEV (reference sequence). The CDR3 covers 14 residues.

V is TRBV3-1 and J is TRBJ2-3, with 7 bases identical to TRBD2. The CDR3 length is 16 residues. The J segment lost 11 bases and the V segment lost 2 bases, leaving 16 bases of the junction unmatched. Germline V gene data show CDR1 as LGHDT and CDR2 as YNNKEL (reference sequence). The CDR3 nucleotides are TGTGCCAGCAGCCAACCAGCGGGGATACCCATACCCGAGCAGTATTTT. Translating it yields CASSQPAGIPIPEQYF.

This clonotype came up many times. The V gene is TRBV7-9, the J gene TRBJ2-1; D is ambiguous. The CDR3 has 13 residues. Trimming removed 5 bases at V and 4 bases at J, with 9 bases between. Germline assignment: CDR1 SEHNR and CDR2 FQNEAQ (reference sequence). The CDR3 DNA sequence: TGTGCCAGCAGCAAAACCGGGTACAATGAGCAGTTCTTC. This sequence encodes CASSKTGYNEQFF.

This clonotype was seen only a few times. The V gene is TRBV5-6, the J gene TRBJ2-7, with D hard to call. The CDR3 loop spans 14 amino acids. With 2 bases removed from V and 6 bases from J, the gap between germline ends came to 15 bases. Looked up from germline, CDR1 is SGHDT and CDR2 is YYEEEE. In nucleotides, the CDR3 is TGTGCCAGCAGCTTAAACGACGGGTCAGGCGAGCAGTACTTC. It encodes CASSLNDGSGEQYF.

This clonotype was observed a handful of times. This sequence joins TRBV6-2 or TRBV6-3 and TRBJ2-1, with 7 bases matching TRBD2. CDR1 and CDR2 from the germline V gene are MNHEY and SVGEGT. Germline trimming cut 10 bases from V and 0 bases from J; bases unmatched to any gene: 12. CDR3 length: 16 residues. The CDR3 coding sequence is TGTGCCACCCACCTCGGACTAGATAGCTCCTACAATGAGCAGTTCTTC. Protein product: CATHLGLDSSYNEQFF.

This sequence joins TRBV6-5 and TRBJ2-5; 7 bases fit TRBD1. J was trimmed by 5 bases and V by 2 bases; bases with no gene match: 5. This CDR3 region has 14 residues. Germline-derived CDR1 and CDR2 are MNHEY and SVGAGI. The CDR3 sequence is CASSYPTGVETQYF. CDR3 in DNA: TGTGCCAGCAGTTACCCCACAGGGGTCGAGACCCAGTACTTC.

The rearrangement links TRBV7-2 to TRBJ2-5; 9 bases match TRBD1. CDR1 and CDR2 from the germline V gene are SGHTA and FQGNSA. V lost 3 bases to trimming and J lost 5 bases; unmatched junction nucleotides: 7. The CDR3 runs to 15 residues. The CDR3: CASSLGTGTLETQYF. CDR3 sequence (DNA): TGTGCCAGCAGCTTGGGGACAGGGACCCTGGAGACCCAGTACTTC.

The chain links TRBV5-1 to TRBJ1-2; tentatively, D is TRBD1 (6 bases). Trimming shortened V by 0 bases and J by 5 bases, and 11 bases separated the two germline ends. This CDR3 has 14 residues. Germline V gives CDR1 SGHRS, CDR2 YFSETQ. The CDR3 nucleotides are TGCGCCAGCAGCTTGGCCACAGGACAGTATGGCTACACCTTC. Encoded protein: CASSLATGQYGYTF.

V usage is TRBV28 and J usage is TRBJ2-1; TRBD1 matches at 7 bases. Germline CDR1 is MDHEN and CDR2 is SYDVKM. Germline trimming cut 7 bases from V and 9 bases from J; bases unmatched to any gene: 9. This CDR3 spans 13 amino acids. The CDR3 loop is CASTVTTGIEQFF. The CDR3 DNA is TGTGCCAGCACCGTTACGACAGGGATTGAGCAGTTCTTC.

On this clonotype: A much larger clonotype is one base distant, so this may be a read error. This chain joins TRBV7-6 and TRBJ2-5; D gene ambiguous. The J call may be mistaken, given a closer DNA end match to TRBJ2-7. Germline CDR1 reads SGHVS; CDR2 reads FNYEAQ. The CDR3 has 13 residues. CDR3 residues: CASSVSKGYEQYF. CDR3 bases: TGTGCCAGCAGCGTGTCGAAGGGCTACGAGCAGTACTTC.

Concerning this clonotype itself: Germline and junction disagree at one end, which may indicate a read error. This rearrangement joins TRBV10-3 to TRBJ2-3; the match to TRBD2 covers 12 bases. The germline gives CDR1 ENHRY, CDR2 SYGVKD. The CDR3 is 18 amino acids. In DNA, the CDR3 is TGTGCCATCAGTGAAGGACTAGCGGGGAAAACTAGCACAGATGCGCAGTATTTT. Translating gives CAISEGLAGKTSTDAQYF.

On this clonotype: Since a much larger clone is just one base distant, this may be a read error. The V call is TRBV10-3, the J call TRBJ2-3; no firm D call. The CDR3 spans 11 residues. V gave up 6 bases and J gave up 2 bases, with 3 bases separating them. Germline V CDR1 and CDR2: ENHRY, SYGVKD. CDR3 residues: CAISNTDTQYF. DNA for the CDR3: TGTGCCATCAGCAACACAGATACGCAGTATTTT.

The genes are TRBV29-1 and TRBJ2-2, with D uncertain. The germline V gene has CDR1 SQVTM and CDR2 ANQGSEA. The V end was cut by 4 bases, the J end by 1 base, with 10 bases between. The length of the CDR3 is 14 residues. The chain's CDR3 is CSVAGGQNTGELFF. In nucleotides, the CDR3 is TGCAGCGTTGCGGGTGGGCAGAACACCGGGGAGCTGTTTTTT.

This clonotype occurred once. The chain carries TRBV3-1 and TRBJ2-5; D may be TRBD2 (5 bases). The germline CDR1 and CDR2 sequences are LGHDT and YNNKEL (reference sequence). This CDR3 is 13 amino acids long. Trimming took 1 base from V and 5 from J, leaving 8 bases between them. CDR3 protein: CASSQVWEETQYF. CDR3 nucleotides: TGTGCCAGCAGCCAAGTATGGGAGGAGACCCAGTACTTC.

The chain couples TRBV12-3 or TRBV12-4 to TRBJ2-3, with D maybe TRBD1 (6 bases). With 6 bases removed from V and 1 base from J, the gap between germline ends came to 11 bases. The CDR3 covers 14 residues. The CDR3 loop reads CASSGQMGTDTQYF. The CDR3 coding sequence is TGTGCCAGCAGCGGACAGATGGGCACAGATACGCAGTATTTT.

The chain couples TRBV7-2 to TRBJ2-1; no clear D gene. This CDR3 comprises 17 residues. Deletions cut 0 bases from V and 1 base from J, with 13 bases between. CDR1 and CDR2 (germline): SGHTA, FQGNSA. The CDR3 DNA sequence: TGTGCCAGCAGCTTAGCCCTTGTGGGCCCGTCCTACAATGAGCAGTTCTTC. Translated: CASSLALVGPSYNEQFF.

This clonotype appeared a few times. DNA for the CDR3: TGTGCCAGCAGCCACGACAGGGGGCCTTACAATGAGCAGTTCTTC. It yields the protein CASSHDRGPYNEQFF. V usage is TRBV7-2 and J usage is TRBJ2-5; 10 bases agree with TRBD1. The DNA end is more similar to TRBJ2-1, so the J call may be wrong. The V gene's germline CDR1 is SGHTA and CDR2 FQGNSA. The CDR3 extends over 15 amino acids.

This chain links TRBV7-2 with TRBJ2-5, with 12 bases that match TRBD1. The last part of the DNA fits TRBJ2-1 better; the J call may be wrong. Germline CDR1 SGHTA, CDR2 FQGNSA. This CDR3 comprises 16 residues. CDR3 residues: CASSLAGTGGLNEQFF. CDR3 DNA: TGTGCCAGCAGCTTAGCCGGGACAGGGGGCCTAAATGAGCAGTTCTTC.

The chain recombines TRBV16 with TRBJ2-5; D perhaps matches TRBD2 (5 bases). The CDR3 length is 15 residues. The V and J ends lost 3 bases and 2 bases respectively, with 13 bases between them. Germline V gives CDR1 KGHSY, CDR2 FQNENV. Here the CDR3 reads CASSQSRGPQETQYF. For the CDR3, the DNA is TGTGCCAGCAGCCAGTCTCGGGGTCCACAAGAGACCCAGTACTTC.

Ten or more counts support this clonotype. The gene calls are TRBV7-9 and TRBJ2-7; the match to TRBD2 covers 10 bases. The CDR3 extends over 19 amino acids. The ends lost 4 bases at V and 0 bases at J; junction bases unmatched: 15. Germline V CDR1 and CDR2: SEHNR, FQNEAQ (reference sequence). The chain's CDR3 is CASSSARPSSGGSSYEQYF. In nucleotides, the CDR3 is TGTGCCAGCAGCTCAGCGCGACCGTCTAGCGGGGGAAGCTCCTACGAGCAGTACTTC.

The table lists this clonotype with a few counts. The chain recombines TRBV7-6 with TRBJ2-2; D gene uncertain. Germline loops: CDR1 SGHVS, CDR2 FNYEAQ. This CDR3 comprises 16 residues. The V gene lost 11 bases and the J gene lost 2 bases, with 21 bases spanning the gap. The CDR3 DNA sequence: TGTGCCGTCCCAGCCAGCCTGGAAGATAACACCGGGGAGCTGTTTTTT. As protein: CAVPASLEDNTGELFF.

This clonotype was observed a single time. The chain employs TRBV10-3 and TRBJ2-5; D is perhaps TRBD1 (5 bases). This CDR3 region has 15 residues. Trimming left V 3 bases short and J 1 base short, with 12 bases between. Germline loops: CDR1 ENHRY, CDR2 SYGVKD. The CDR3 DNA reads TGTGCCATCAGTGAATCCGGCAGGGCCCAAGAGACCCAGTACTTC. Translating it yields CAISESGRAQETQYF.

This clonotype was seen ten or more times. V gene TRBV28 combines with J gene TRBJ1-4, with D unclear. The CDR3 length is 14 residues. Germline assignment: CDR1 MDHEN and CDR2 SYDVKM. V shed 5 bases and J shed 7 bases, with 14 bases lying between them. The DNA for the CDR3 is TGTGCCAGCAGTGCCGCGGCGGGAGGTGAAAAACTGTTTTTT. Encoded protein: CASSAAAGGEKLFF.

This clonotype was counted a few times. The chain uses TRBV4-3 and TRBJ1-4; the D is unclear. Trimming removed 6 bases at V and 0 bases at J, with 11 bases between. Germline values: CDR1 LGHNA, CDR2 YSLEER. The CDR3 covers 15 residues. CDR3 sequence (DNA): TGCGCCAGCAGAAAGGCGCGGGCAACTAATGAAAAACTGTTTTTT. Translated: CASRKARATNEKLFF.